Shown below are 16 T cell receptor beta chains from a single sample sequenced in a study of chemoradiotherapy in HPV16-positive cancers (dated 2022 in TCRdb). Library generation was performed with the immunoSEQ multiplex PCR assay. TCRdb took this table from immuneACCESS and kept in-frame rearrangements with V and J called. Such tables lack part of the clones; where checked against another copy, unresolved V genes explain under half of the gap, and the rest is unexplained. Within this sample are some 10,000 clones, with approximately 91% of them counted one time only. The ten top clones hold approximately 2% of the sample. The sequencing used blood, collected from a patient who underwent chemoradiotherapy. These receptors all stem from a human donor with HPV-associated anogenital cancer.

V gene TRBV7-9 combines with J gene TRBJ2-3, with D perhaps matching TRBD1 (5 bases). The germline gives CDR1 SEHNR, CDR2 FQNEAQ (reference sequence). The CDR3 is 14 amino acids. Trimming removed 5 bases from V and 2 bases from J, with 11 bases in between. The CDR3 sequence is CASSNTGYTDTQYF. The CDR3 bases are TGTGCCAGCAGCAATACAGGCTACACAGATACGCAGTATTTT.

The chain combines TRBV5-1 with TRBJ1-1; no firm D call. Germline lookup yields CDR1 SGHRS and CDR2 YFSETQ. The CDR3 consists of 14 residues. Trimming removed 0 bases from V and 0 bases from J, with 6 bases in between. The CDR3, as DNA: TGCGCCAGCAGCTTGGGACATTTGAACACTGAAGCTTTCTTT. Translation gives CASSLGHLNTEAFF. Based on the CDR3 plus reference TRBV5-1 and TRBJ1-1, the full variable domain is KAGVTQTPRYLIKTRGQQVTLSCSPISGHRSVSWYQQTPGQGLQFLFEYFSETQRNKGNFPGRFSGRQFSNSRSEMNVSTLELGDSALYLCASSLGHLNTEAFFGQGTRLTVV.

This rearrangement joins TRBV7-9 to TRBJ2-2, with D unclear. The CDR3 totals 14 residues. Germline V lookup: CDR1 SEHNR, CDR2 FQNEAQ (reference sequence). The ends were cut back, 5 bases at V and 7 bases at J, with 14 bases in the middle. The CDR3 is CASSPPYLGGELFF. In nucleotides, the CDR3 is TGTGCCAGCAGCCCCCCCTATTTGGGCGGGGAGCTGTTTTTT.

The rearrangement joins TRBV7-9 to TRBJ1-2; TRBD1 matches at 7 bases. The germline gives CDR1 SEHNR, CDR2 FQNEAQ (reference sequence). V lost 3 bases to trimming and J lost 6 bases; unmatched junction nucleotides: 4. CDR3 length: 13 residues. The CDR3 DNA follows: TGTGCCAGCAGCTTCGGACAGGATAATGGCTACACCTTC. This sequence encodes CASSFGQDNGYTF.

This clone occurred once. This sequence joins TRBV4-2 and TRBJ1-3; 9 bases are a match to TRBD1. V lost 6 bases and J lost 4; bases outside the gene matches: 4. This CDR3 region has 14 residues. From germline, CDR1 is LGHNA and CDR2 YNFKEQ. The CDR3 loop is CASSHRGLGNTIYF. The CDR3 coding sequence is TGTGCCAGCAGTCACAGGGGGCTCGGAAACACCATATATTTT.

V and J are TRBV30 and TRBJ1-2, with unresolved D. Germline loops: CDR1 GTSNPN, CDR2 SVGIG (reference sequence). The CDR3 spans 15 residues. Trimming took off 4 bases at V and 0 bases at J, with 15 bases between the two ends. As DNA, the CDR3 is TGTGCCTGGAAGCGGTGGACCGAGCCTAACTATGGCTACACCTTC. Translation: CAWKRWTEPNYGYTF.

The gene calls are TRBV5-6 and TRBJ1-4; D unresolved. The germline V gene has CDR1 SGHDT and CDR2 YYEEEE. The CDR3 loop spans 15 amino acids. V was shortened by 4 bases and J by 6 bases, with 16 bases between the two germline ends. CDR3 amino acids: CASSHRSERYEKLFF. CDR3 nucleotides: TGTGCCAGCAGCCACCGGAGTGAGCGCTATGAAAAACTGTTTTTT.

The rearrangement joins TRBV10-3 to TRBJ1-2; TRBD1 is a possible D gene (5 bases). Per the germline V gene, CDR1 is ENHRY and CDR2 is SYGVKD. V dropped 3 bases and J dropped 0 bases, with 8 bases sitting between them. The CDR3 spans 14 residues. The CDR3 DNA is TGTGCCATCAGTGAAGTGACAGCTAACTATGGCTACACCTTC. Amino acids: CAISEVTANYGYTF.

V gene TRBV23-1 combines with J gene TRBJ1-5; D is unclear. TRBV23-1 is filed as an ORF, its function uncertain. Between the trimmed V and J ends, which lost 11 bases and 1 base, there was a span of 24 bases. This CDR3 is built from 17 residues. In DNA, the CDR3 is TGCGCCCCAAAAGTCAATCTGAGCCGGAGAAGCAATCAGCCCCAGCATTTT. As protein: CAPKVNLSRRSNQPQHF.

This chain links TRBV20-1 with TRBJ2-1; D not certain. This CDR3 has 11 amino acids. The V gene lost 4 bases and the J gene lost 6 bases, with 7 bases spanning the gap. Germline V lookup: CDR1 DFQATT, CDR2 SNEGSKA (reference sequence). The CDR3 DNA reads TGCAGTGCTATATTCCGCAATGAGCAGTTCTTC. It specifies CSAIFRNEQFF.

This clone showed up just once. The chain is built from TRBV5-1 and TRBJ1-2; D possibly corresponds to TRBD1 (5 bases). Germline V gene lookup returns CDR1 SGHRS and CDR2 YFSETQ. Trimming cost V 2 bases and J 4 bases, with 9 bases left between them. This CDR3 region has 13 residues. The CDR3 protein is CASSFRDPYGYTF. The CDR3 DNA reads as TGCGCCAGCAGCTTCCGGGACCCCTATGGCTACACCTTC.

V usage is TRBV27 and J usage is TRBJ2-3; tentatively, D is TRBD1 (5 bases). From germline, CDR1 is MNHEY and CDR2 SMNVEV (reference sequence). The ends were cut back, 5 bases at V and 2 bases at J, with 14 bases in the middle. The CDR3 loop spans 15 amino acids. The CDR3 spells CASSPPRRATDTQYF. In nucleotides, the CDR3 is TGTGCCAGCAGTCCTCCCCGCAGGGCCACAGATACGCAGTATTTT.

V and J are TRBV9 and TRBJ2-5, with D perhaps matching TRBD1 (6 bases). The length of the CDR3 is 14 residues. Germline CDR1 SGDLS, CDR2 YYNGEE. Trimming cost V 4 bases and J 2 bases, with 12 bases left between them. This chain's CDR3 is CASSTMTGQETQYF. DNA for the CDR3: TGTGCCAGCAGCACTATGACAGGACAAGAGACCCAGTACTTC.

The chain uses TRBV18 and TRBJ2-7; 10 bases are shared with TRBD2. V was clipped by 1 base and J by 2 bases; unmatched bases: 2. CDR3 length: 15 residues. Germline V CDR1 and CDR2: KGHSH, LQKENI. CDR3 in DNA: TGTGCCAGCTCACCACGGACTAGCGGCGCCTACGAGCAGTACTTC. As protein: CASSPRTSGAYEQYF.

Comments on this clone: One junction end disagrees with the germline gene, perhaps due to a read error. The V and J genes are TRBV15 and TRBJ2-7; TRBD1 matches 7 bases. Germline assignment: CDR1 LNHNV and CDR2 YYDKDF (reference sequence). This CDR3 is built from 14 residues. Here the CDR3 reads CATRRERQGYEQYF. The CDR3 DNA sequence: TGTGCCACCAGGAGAGAGAGACAGGGTTACGAGCAGTACTTC.

The V and J genes are TRBV5-6 and TRBJ1-1; 7 nucleotides align to TRBD1. Germline lookup yields CDR1 SGHDT and CDR2 YYEEEE. The V gene end was trimmed by 6 bases and the J gene end by 2 bases; junction bases not matched to a gene: 4. The CDR3 runs 13 residues. The CDR3 nucleotides read TGTGCCAGCACATCAGGGGGAAACACTGAAGCTTTCTTT. It specifies CASTSGGNTEAFF.